This T cell receptor (beta chain) was found in a study of cytomegalovirus exposure and HLA in healthy donors. The PCR ran on 60 Vbeta and 13 Jbeta primers. Assay: immunoSEQ multiplex PCR; the TCRdb copy retains only in-frame clones and omits some. There are around 200,000 clones in the sample; approximately 80% occur only once, and roughly 0.7% lies in the top ten. Study-wide results and limits: In a later analysis, DRB1 alleles had the most associated TCRs; HLA-C alleles the fewest. Because they were indistinguishable, some V segments, including TRBV6-2 and TRBV6-3, were excluded.

Germline V gene sequence: CDR1 ENHRY, CDR2 SYGVKD. CDR3 length: 16 amino acids. The V gene end was trimmed by 6 bases and the J gene end by 3 bases; junction bases not matched to a gene: 12. Points on this clone: Its antigen is currently unknown.

This TCR derives from a boy aged 10-17 years in good health and CMV-seronegative. The rearrangement uses TRBV10-3 and TRBJ2-3; 7 nucleotides match TRBD2. Source material: PBMCs. CDR3 in DNA: TGTGCCATCAGGGACCCGGGGGGTGGTGGGACAGATACGCAGTATTTT. This sequence encodes CAIRDPGGGGTDTQYF.